These T cell receptor beta chains were read from a single sample in a study of response to subunit inactivated influenza vaccine. One entry per CDR3 protein results from TCRdb running MiXCR on the RT-PCR reads. The sample consists of hundreds of thousands of distinct CDR3 sequences, less than 8% of them appearing once. The specimen comprised PBMCs from blood, sampled less than 30 months after vaccination. All receptors derive from a man aged 50 to 69 who received an inactivated influenza vaccine. CDR3s include the opening cysteine and the closing phenylalanine or tryptophan. The D gene is left open where the match is weak. Size values are once, few and many counts, or a class for expanded clones, and some rows have none.

few	TRBV5-1	.	TRBJ2-3	TGCGCCAGCAGCCCACTTGGCAGGTTCGCAGGGAGCCCAGATACGCAGTATTTT	CASSPLGRFAGSPDTQYF
.	TRBV4-1	TRBD2	TRBJ2-7	TGCGCCAGCAGCCCCCTCGTCGGTCTAGCGGGACCCTACGAGCAGTACTTC	CASSPLVGLAGPYEQYF
few	TRBV11-2	.	TRBJ2-2	TGTGCCAGCAGCTTAGGTATCCTAGCTCCTCTGACCGGGGAGCTGTTTTTT	CASSLGILAPLTGELFF
.	TRBV13	TRBD2	TRBJ2-1	TGTGCCAGCAGCTTAGTTAGCGGGAGGGCCTACCCCTACAATGAGCAGTTCTTC	CASSLVSGRAYPYNEQFF
few	TRBV20-1	.	TRBJ2-7	TGCAGTGCTCGACCTAGCAAGACCTACGAGCAGTACTTC	CSARPSKTYEQYF
.	TRBV7-2	.	TRBJ2-7	TGTGCCAGCAGCTTAGCGTTGAGCGACGCCAGGGTTTACTACGAGCAGTACTTC	CASSLALSDARVYYEQYF
.	TRBV5-1	.	TRBJ2-3	TGCGCCAGCAGCTTCGGGACGGCTACAGGTACGCAGTATTTT	CASSFGTATGTQYF
.	TRBV10-3	.	TRBJ2-3	TGTGCCATCAGTGGTGGAGTAAGTAGCACAGATACGCAGTATTTT	CAISGGVSSTDTQYF
many	TRBV4-2	TRBD2	TRBJ2-3	TGTGCCAGCAGCCAAGAGGGGTCGGATAGCGGGGGGTGGGATACGCAGTATTTT	CASSQEGSDSGGWDTQYF
few	TRBV3-1	TRBD2	TRBJ2-5	TGTGCCAGCAGCCGCGCTAGCGGGAGACCAGAGACCCAGTACTTC	CASSRASGRPETQYF
.	TRBV20-1	TRBD2	TRBJ2-1	TGCAGTGCTACCGGGACTAGCGGTATGGACTCCTACAATGAGCAGTTCTTC	CSATGTSGMDSYNEQFF
many	TRBV27	.	TRBJ2-7	TGTGCCAACCACGAGCAGTACTTC	CANHEQYF
many	TRBV12-3/TRBV12-4	TRBD1	TRBJ1-2	TGTGCCAGCAGCCGGACAGGGAGAAGGTACGGCTACACCTTC	CASSRTGRRYGYTF
few	TRBV19	.	TRBJ2-1	TGTGCCAGTAGTACTTCGGGACTCCCAGGGCTCTACAATGAGCAGTTCTTC	CASSTSGLPGLYNEQFF
many	TRBV4-2	TRBD2	TRBJ2-2	TGTGCCAGCAGCCACCCCCTATCGGGGGGGGCCGGGGAGCTGTTTTTT	CASSHPLSGGAGELFF
few	TRBV9	TRBD2	TRBJ2-7	TGTGCCAGCTCGGGGGGGTCCTACGAGCAGTACTTC	CASSGGSYEQYF
few	TRBV9	.	TRBJ2-3	TGTGCCAGCAGCGTAGGGGCGGGAAGGGTCACAGATACGCAGTATTTT	CASSVGAGRVTDTQYF
many	TRBV27	.	TRBJ2-1	TGTGCCAGCAGTTTTGTGGGCGGAACCTACAATGAGCAGTTCTTC	CASSFVGGTYNEQFF
.	TRBV9	TRBD2	TRBJ2-1	TGTGCCAGCAGCCCTCTAATTAGCGGGGGGGACTACAATGAGCAGTTCTTC	CASSPLISGGDYNEQFF
many	TRBV7-2	.	TRBJ2-3	TGTGCCAGCAGCTTAAACTTTAACACAGATACGCAGTATTTT	CASSLNFNTDTQYF
.	TRBV20-1	TRBD1	TRBJ2-7	TGCAGTGCAAATCGACAGGGGGGTTGGTACGAGCAGTACTTC	CSANRQGGWYEQYF
.	TRBV10-3	.	TRBJ2-5	TGTGCCAGCGGACAGTACCAAGAGACCCAGTACTTC	CASGQYQETQYF
.	TRBV3-1	TRBD1	TRBJ2-7	TGTGCCAGCAGCCAAGTCGACCTAACAGGGGCCTACGAGCAGTACTTC	CASSQVDLTGAYEQYF
.	TRBV5-1	.	TRBJ1-4	TGCGCCAGCAGCTTGGGAGGGGCGCGAGAAAAACTGTTTTTT	CASSLGGAREKLFF
few	TRBV7-2	.	TRBJ1-2	TGTGCCAGCAGCTTAGGCAATACTGTACAGGGACATGGCTACACCTTC	CASSLGNTVQGHGYTF
.	TRBV15	TRBD1	TRBJ1-2	TGTGCCACCAGTTGGGGACAGAACTATGGCTACACCTTC	CATSWGQNYGYTF
many	TRBV4-3	TRBD2	TRBJ2-7	TGCGCCAGCAGCCGAACAGCGGGGTACGAGCAGTACTTC	CASSRTAGYEQYF
many	TRBV5-1	.	TRBJ2-3	TGCGCCAGCAGCTTGTCCGGGTCATGGAACACAGATACGCAGTATTTT	CASSLSGSWNTDTQYF